The TCR beta chain under discussion was sequenced for a study of T cell responses to AZD1222 COVID-19 vaccine. Remarks on this clone: Its antigen is currently unknown.

The study's findings and limits: Spike regions recognized by vaccine-associated CD4 TCRs spanned the protein, led by 160-218 and 743-854.

The assay was immunoSEQ multiplex PCR, and TCRdb's table has in-frame clones only and misses some. The sample records approximately 120,000 clones, roughly 90% being singletons. J lost 3 bases, V lost 5 bases, and 8 bases had no gene match. The CDR3 has 17 residues. Per the germline V gene, CDR1 is SEHNR and CDR2 is FQNEAQ (reference sequence). The genes are TRBV7-9 and TRBJ2-2; 11 nucleotides match TRBD2. The sequence derives from an adult in good health. The sample consisted of peripheral blood, taken on day 0 of AZD1222 vaccination. CDR3 nucleotide sequence: TGTGCCAGCAGCCTCCCGACTAGCGGGGTCGACACCGGGGAGCTGTTTTTT. It encodes CASSLPTSGVDTGELFF.